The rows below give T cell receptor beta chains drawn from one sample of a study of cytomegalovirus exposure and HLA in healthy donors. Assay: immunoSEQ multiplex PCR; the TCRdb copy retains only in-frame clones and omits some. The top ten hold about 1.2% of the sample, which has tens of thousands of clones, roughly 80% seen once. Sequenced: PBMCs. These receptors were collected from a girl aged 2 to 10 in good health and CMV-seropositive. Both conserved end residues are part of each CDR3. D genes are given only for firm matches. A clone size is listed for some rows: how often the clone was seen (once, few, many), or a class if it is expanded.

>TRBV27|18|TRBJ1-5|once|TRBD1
CATKTGTGRKNGNQPQHF
TGTGCCACTAAAACCGGGACAGGGAGGAAAAATGGCAATCAGCCCCAGCATTTT
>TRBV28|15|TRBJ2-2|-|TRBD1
CASLWTGGYTGELFF
TGTGCCAGCCTCTGGACAGGGGGATACACCGGGGAGCTGTTTTTT
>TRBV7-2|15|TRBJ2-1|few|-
CASSLARGSYNEQFF
TGTGCCAGCAGCTTAGCTAGGGGCTCCTACAATGAGCAGTTCTTC
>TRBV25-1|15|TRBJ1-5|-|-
CASPNPQGVFQPQHF
TGTGCCAGCCCGAACCCTCAGGGCGTATTTCAGCCCCAGCATTTT
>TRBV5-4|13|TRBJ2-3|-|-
CASSEMGTDTQYF
TGTGCCAGCAGCGAGATGGGCACAGATACGCAGTATTTT
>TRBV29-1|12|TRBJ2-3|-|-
CSVVQGSDTQYF
TGCAGCGTTGTACAGGGTTCGGATACGCAGTATTTT
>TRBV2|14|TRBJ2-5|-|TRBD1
CASSDGTVKETQYF
TGTGCCAGCAGTGACGGGACAGTAAAAGAGACCCAGTACTTC
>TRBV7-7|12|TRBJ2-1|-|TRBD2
CAIAGPYNEQFF
TGTGCCATAGCGGGCCCCTACAATGAGCAGTTCTTC
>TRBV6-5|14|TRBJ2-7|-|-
CASSYQGNSYEQYF
TGTGCCAGCAGTTACCAGGGGAACTCCTACGAGCAGTACTTC
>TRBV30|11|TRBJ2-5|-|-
CAWEGSETQYF
TGTGCCTGGGAGGGATCCGAGACCCAGTACTTC
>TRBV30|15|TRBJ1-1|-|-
CAWSVDGAGNTEAFF
TGTGCCTGGAGTGTAGACGGAGCGGGTAACACTGAAGCTTTCTTT
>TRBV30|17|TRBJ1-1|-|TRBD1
CAWSTGDRGVMNTEAFF
TGTGCCTGGAGTACGGGGGACAGGGGGGTGATGAACACTGAAGCTTTCTTT
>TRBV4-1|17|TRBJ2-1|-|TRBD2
CASSQKGLAGRDNEQFF
TGCGCCAGCAGCCAAAAGGGCCTAGCGGGGAGGGACAATGAGCAGTTCTTC
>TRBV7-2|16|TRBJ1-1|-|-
CASSPNRDGTNTEAFF
TGTGCCAGCAGCCCAAACAGGGATGGAACGAACACTGAAGCTTTCTTT
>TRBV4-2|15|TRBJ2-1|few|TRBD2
CASSQLREGVNEQFF
TGTGCCAGCAGCCAGTTGCGGGAGGGCGTAAATGAGCAGTTCTTC
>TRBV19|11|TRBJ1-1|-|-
CASRRAAEAFF
TGTGCCAGTAGGCGGGCGGCTGAAGCTTTCTTT
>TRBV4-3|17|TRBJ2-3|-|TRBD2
CASSPFTSGGPTDTQYF
TGCGCCAGCAGCCCGTTCACTAGCGGGGGACCCACAGATACGCAGTATTTT
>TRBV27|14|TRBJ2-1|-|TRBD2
CATRRGLAGNEQFF
TGTGCCACCCGACGGGGACTAGCGGGAAATGAGCAGTTCTTC
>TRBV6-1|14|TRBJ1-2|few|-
CASSAPGVSYGYTF
TGTGCCAGCAGTGCCCCCGGGGTTTCGTATGGCTACACCTTC
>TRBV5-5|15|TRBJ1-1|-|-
CASSTPRAQVMEAFF
TGTGCCAGCAGCACCCCGCGGGCCCAGGTTATGGAAGCTTTCTTT
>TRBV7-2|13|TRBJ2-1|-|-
CASSTTGYNEQFF
TGTGCCAGCAGTACTACTGGTTACAATGAGCAGTTCTTC
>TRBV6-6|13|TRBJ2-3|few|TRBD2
CATGKRDTDTQYF
TGTGCCACCGGAAAGCGGGATACAGATACGCAGTATTTT
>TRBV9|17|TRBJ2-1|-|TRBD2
CASSVDPSGGSYNEQFF
TGTGCCAGCAGCGTAGACCCTAGCGGAGGCTCCTACAATGAGCAGTTCTTC
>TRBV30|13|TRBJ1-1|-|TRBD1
CAWTRDRNTEAFF
TGTGCCTGGACCCGGGACAGAAACACTGAAGCTTTCTTT
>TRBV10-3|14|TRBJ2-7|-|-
CAIRRDEFAYEQYF
TGTGCCATCAGAAGAGATGAGTTTGCCTACGAGCAGTACTTC
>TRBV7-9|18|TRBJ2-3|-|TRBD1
CASSHTGTDYSSTDTQYF
TGTGCCAGCAGCCATACCGGGACAGACTATTCTAGCACAGATACGCAGTATTTT
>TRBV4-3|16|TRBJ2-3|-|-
CASSQDRFTRTDTQYF
TGCGCCAGCAGCCAAGATCGGTTTACTCGCACAGATACGCAGTATTTT
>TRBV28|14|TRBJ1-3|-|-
CASSLSLGGSTIYF
TGTGCCAGCAGTTTATCCCTTGGAGGCAGCACCATATATTTT
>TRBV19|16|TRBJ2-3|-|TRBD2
CASSISTSGSTDTQYF
TGTGCCAGTAGTATCAGCACTAGCGGCAGCACAGATACGCAGTATTTT
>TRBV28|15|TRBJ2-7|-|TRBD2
CASSKLAGPSYEQYF
TGTGCCAGCAGCAAGTTAGCGGGGCCCTCCTACGAGCAGTACTTC
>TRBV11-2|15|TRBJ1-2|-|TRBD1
CASSPGTGSNYGYTF
TGTGCCAGCAGCCCAGGGACAGGATCCAATTATGGCTACACCTTC
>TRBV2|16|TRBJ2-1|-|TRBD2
CARSTSAGEQYNEQFF
TGTGCCCGAAGTACCTCAGCGGGGGAGCAGTACAATGAGCAGTTCTTC
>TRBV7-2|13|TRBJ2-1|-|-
CASSPDSNNEQFF
TGTGCCAGCAGCCCCGACAGCAACAATGAGCAGTTCTTC
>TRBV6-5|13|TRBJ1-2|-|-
CASGTGHMTGYTF
TGTGCCAGCGGTACGGGACATATGACCGGCTACACCTTC
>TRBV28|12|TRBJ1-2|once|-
CASKTWAGGYTF
TGTGCCAGCAAAACCTGGGCGGGAGGCTACACCTTC
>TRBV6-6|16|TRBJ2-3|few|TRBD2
CASSYSPGGGMDTQYF
TGTGCCAGCAGTTACTCTCCGGGAGGAGGTATGGATACGCAGTATTTT
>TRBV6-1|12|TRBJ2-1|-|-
CASRGAYNEQFF
TGTGCCAGCAGAGGGGCCTACAATGAGCAGTTCTTC
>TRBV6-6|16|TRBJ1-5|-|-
CASSYSQGPYVQPQHF
TGTGCCAGCAGTTACTCTCAGGGGCCCTATGTTCAGCCCCAGCATTTT
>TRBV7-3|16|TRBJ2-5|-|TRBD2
CASSLRGDGPQETQYF
TGTGCCAGCAGCTTACGGGGGGACGGACCTCAAGAGACCCAGTACTTC
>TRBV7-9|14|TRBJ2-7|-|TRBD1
CASNSGGSVNEQYF
TGTGCCAGCAATTCAGGGGGTTCTGTTAACGAGCAGTACTTC